Given below is one T cell receptor (beta chain) in context. These data originate in a study of blood T cell repertoires in COVID-19. For the study at large: The cDNA or gDNA used as material had been derived from T cells, B-cell-depleted T cells, or PBMCs.

In the study's own analysis: Counts of nucleated cells, estimated from reference gene primer amplification, were obtained. The protocol was immunoSEQ multiplex PCR, while the TCRdb copy is restricted to in-frame clones and leaves out a portion. V, J and clone size derive from that table, while D and trimming were established from the DNA sequence. The repertoire includes about 160,000 clones, 80% to 90% of them detected once, and about 2.8% sits in the top ten. The sequenced material came from peripheral blood. The receptor's source is a man in his sixties with acute or convalescent COVID-19.

In DNA, the CDR3 is TGCGCCAGCAGTTTACAGGGGAGTGAAAAACTGTTTTTT. Its protein product is CASSLQGSEKLFF. The chain employs TRBV5-1 and TRBJ1-4; the match to TRBD1 covers 7 bases. CDR1 and CDR2 (germline): SGHRS, YFSETQ. This CDR3 has 13 residues. The V gene end was trimmed by 5 bases and the J gene end by 7 bases; junction bases not matched to a gene: 5.